These 8 T cell receptor beta chains came from one sample sequenced in a study of technical replicates of blood from a handful of donors (dated by TCRdb to the late 2010s). Library preparation used the immunoSEQ multiplex PCR assay. The immuneACCESS repertoire file appears here via TCRdb, limited to in-frame rearrangements. These files lack a portion of the clones; in checked studies, under half of the deficit traces to unresolved V genes, and the cause of the others is not known. Within this sample are around 97,000 clones, with approximately 94% of them counted one time only. The top ten clonotypes cover 0.3% to 0.35% of the sample. Material for sequencing was T cells isolated from PBMCs. Receptors were obtained from a human donor in good health.

V and J are TRBV14 and TRBJ2-7; 7 positions match TRBD1. The CDR3 consists of 14 residues. Germline CDR1 and CDR2: SGHDN and FVKESK. With 4 bases clipped from V and 1 base from J, the junction kept 4 bases outside the gene matches. The CDR3 coding sequence is TGTGCCAGCAGCCGTCAGACAGGGTCCTACGAGCAGTACTTC. This codes for CASSRQTGSYEQYF.

J is TRBJ2-3 and V is TRBV20-1; D uncertain. The CDR3 sequence is 11 residues long. V lost 3 bases to trimming and J lost 6 bases, with 7 bases between them. In germline, CDR1 is DFQATT, CDR2 SNEGSKA (reference sequence). In DNA form, the CDR3 reads TGCAGTGCTAGTTTACTCGATACGCAGTATTTT. The encoded protein is CSASLLDTQYF.

The chain has TRBV6-5 and TRBJ1-5; tentative D call: TRBD1 (6 bases). The CDR3 runs 15 residues. Between the trimmed V and J ends, which lost 6 bases and 1 base, there was a span of 13 bases. Germline assignment: CDR1 MNHEY and CDR2 SVGAGI. CDR3 nucleotides: TGTGCCAGCAGAAAATCAGGGGCGAGCAATCAGCCCCAGCATTTT. This gives the protein CASRKSGASNQPQHF.

The chain carries TRBV19 and TRBJ2-7; TRBD1 is a possible D gene (5 bases). V was pared by 1 base and J by 3 bases, with 13 bases between. Germline CDR1 is LNHDA and CDR2 is SQIVND (reference sequence). This CDR3 has 15 amino acids. CDR3: CASSIGQGHGYEQYF. The CDR3 DNA reads as TGTGCCAGTAGTATAGGGCAGGGTCACGGCTACGAGCAGTACTTC.

This sequence joins TRBV19 and TRBJ2-7, with D possibly being TRBD1 (6 bases). Trimming left V 2 bases short and J 5 bases short, with 13 bases between. Germline assignment: CDR1 LNHDA and CDR2 SQIVND (reference sequence). The CDR3 is 14 amino acids. DNA for the CDR3: TGTGCCAGTAGTATAACGGCCAGGGGCCACGAGCAGTACTTC. It is translated as CASSITARGHEQYF.

CDR3 region: CAWNGPGTEAFF. For the CDR3, the DNA is TGTGCCTGGAATGGTCCGGGCACTGAAGCTTTCTTT. The rearrangement uses TRBV30 and TRBJ1-1; no reliable D call. CDR1 and CDR2 (germline): GTSNPN, SVGIG (reference sequence). The length of the CDR3 is 12 residues. Trimming shortened V by 4 bases and J by 4 bases, and 10 bases separated the two germline ends.

J is TRBJ1-5 and V is TRBV7-2; the match to TRBD1 covers 7 bases. The CDR3 has 15 residues. V shed 5 bases and J 6 bases; nucleotides not matched to a gene: 10. The germline V gene encodes CDR1 SGHTA and CDR2 FQGNSA. CDR3 amino acids: CASSRLLTGTQPQHF. The CDR3, as DNA: TGTGCCAGCAGCCGCCTTTTGACAGGGACTCAGCCCCAGCATTTT.

The chain is built from TRBV6-5 and TRBJ1-1; D gene ambiguous. The CDR3 is 15 amino acids. Germline CDR1 and CDR2: MNHEY and SVGAGI. The V gene lost 2 bases and the J gene lost 0 bases, with 10 bases spanning the gap. CDR3: CASSYATNLNTEAFF. The CDR3 nucleotides read TGTGCCAGCAGTTACGCAACAAATCTGAACACTGAAGCTTTCTTT.